Sequencing of this T cell receptor beta chain was carried out in a study of blood T cell repertoires in COVID-19. Background on the study: COVID-19 samples, acute and convalescent, were from the United States, Italy and Spain. PBMCs, B-cell-depleted T cells, or T cells provided the cDNA or gDNA that made up the material.

Authors' data handling: Nucleated cell counts were estimated from reference gene primer amplification. The method was immunoSEQ multiplex PCR; TCRdb's version includes in-frame clones alone and lacks a portion of them. V and J calls and clone size are as listed in that table; D and trimming were resolved from the DNA. The sample lists 80,000 to 95,000 clones, about 85% occurring once. The origin of this receptor is a man older than 75 with acute or convalescent COVID-19. Sequenced: peripheral blood.

CDR3 amino acids: CASSLRTGPYGYTF. The CDR3 nucleotides read TGCGCCAGCAGCCTCAGGACAGGGCCGTATGGCTACACCTTC. J is TRBJ1-2 and V is TRBV4-1, with TRBD1 identical over 8 bases. This CDR3 contains 14 residues. The V gene end was trimmed by 4 bases and the J gene end by 5 bases; junction bases not matched to a gene: 6. Germline V CDR1 and CDR2: MGHRA, YSYEKL.